What follows are 23 T cell receptor beta chains derived from one specimen sequenced in a study of tumor and adjacent non-tumor tissue in lung cancer. TCRbeta libraries were built with three rounds of nested PCR, modified from ARM-PCR. In TCRdb, the multiplex PCR reads were re-called with MiXCR into one record per CDR3 protein. The table includes about 75,000 distinct CDR3 sequences, roughly 73% detected once. The template was RNA from unsorted bulk tissue. Sequencing was performed on lung tumor tissue. The receptors come from a woman between 45 and 65 years old with non-small cell lung cancer.

Concerning this clonotype: This may come from a read error, since a much larger clone is one base off. The genes are TRBV5-1 and TRBJ1-4, with 8 bases aligning to TRBD1. Germline V CDR1 and CDR2: SGHRS, YFSETQ. This CDR3 contains 14 residues. DNA of the CDR3: TGCGCCAGCAGCTCGACAGGGGACGGTGAAAAACTGTATTTT. Amino acids: CASSSTGDGEKLYF.

Of note for this clonotype: A junction boundary mismatches the germline segment, possibly from a read error. This chain uses TRBV5-6 with TRBJ2-1; D not certain. The germline gives CDR1 SGHDT, CDR2 YYEEEE. There are 12 residues in the CDR3. The CDR3 coding sequence is TGTACCAGCAGTTTGGCTAGCAATGAGCAGTTCTTC. Translating it yields CTSSLASNEQFF.

This clonotype appeared once. Since a much larger clone is just one base distant, this may be a read error. The genes are TRBV20-1 and TRBJ1-4, with 8 bases lining up with TRBD1. From germline, CDR1 is DFQATT and CDR2 SNEGSKA (reference sequence). The CDR3 spans 15 residues. The CDR3 DNA is TGCAATGCTAGAGGGCAGGGGGCCGCTAATGAAAAACTGTTTTTT. This sequence encodes CNARGQGAANEKLFF.

About this clonotype: Sequence at one end of the junction differs from germline and may be a read error. The chain uses TRBV20-1 and TRBJ1-5, with a possible D match to TRBD1 (6 bases). Germline CDR1 reads DFQATT; CDR2 reads SNEGSKA (reference sequence). The length of the CDR3 is 14 residues. CDR3 sequence (DNA): TGCAGTACTAGAGCCTCCGGGGGCAAACAGTCCCAGCATTTT. Its translation is CSTRASGGKQSQHF.

With regard to this clonotype: The junction and the germline gene differ at one end; a read error may be behind it. The V and J genes are TRBV18 and TRBJ1-1; unclear D gene. Germline-derived CDR1 and CDR2 are KGHSH and LQKENI. The CDR3 spans 13 residues. The CDR3 nucleotides are TGTGCCGGCTCACCGGCGCGCGAGGGTGCAGCTTTCTTT. This codes for CAGSPAREGAAFF.

About this clonotype: The germline gene is not matched at one end of the junction; a read error may be the cause. The chain links TRBV11-2 to TRBJ1-1; D uncertain. The CDR3 has 14 residues. Germline CDR1 reads SGHAT; CDR2 reads FQNNGV. The CDR3: CANSLLVLGSEAFF. The CDR3 DNA is TGTGCCAACAGCTTGCTAGTGCTGGGAAGTGAAGCTTTCTTT. Complete variable domain (other parts from reference TRBV11-2 and TRBJ1-1): EAGVAQSPRYKIIEKRQSVAFWCNPISGHATLYWYQQILGQGPKLLIQFQNNGVVDDSQLPKDRFSAERLKGVDSTLKIQPAKLEDSAVYLCANSLLVLGSEAFFGQGTRLTVV.

Comments on this clonotype: Sequence at one end of the junction differs from germline and may be a read error. The gene calls are TRBV5-6 and TRBJ2-1; a possible D gene is TRBD1 (5 bases). The CDR3 is 16 amino acids. Germline CDR1 is SGHDT and CDR2 is YYEEEE. CDR3 loop: CASSFGMGPSYNEQLF. In nucleotides, the CDR3 is TGTGCCAGCAGTTTCGGCATGGGGCCCTCCTACAATGAGCAGTTATTC.

This clonotype was observed once. The gene calls are TRBV12-3 or TRBV12-4 and TRBJ1-1; D is possibly TRBD1 (5 bases). V dropped 11 bases and J dropped 7 bases, with 20 bases sitting between them. This CDR3 has 13 amino acids. Here the CDR3 DNA reads TGTGCCTGCCTACTTAGGGGAGCCATTGAAGCTTTCTTT. Translating it yields CACLLRGAIEAFF.

For this clonotype: One junction end does not reproduce the germline sequence, and a read error may be involved. The chain joins TRBV11-2 to TRBJ2-1, with 9 bases matching TRBD2. Germline V gene data show CDR1 as SGHAT and CDR2 as FQNNGV. The CDR3 runs to 15 residues. In DNA form, the CDR3 reads TGTGCCAGCAGCTTAGAAGCTGGCGGGAGGGCTGAACAGTTTTTC. Residues: CASSLEAGGRAEQFF. The entire variable domain, with the rest obtained from reference TRBV11-2 and TRBJ2-1, is as follows: EAGVAQSPRYKIIEKRQSVAFWCNPISGHATLYWYQQILGQGPKLLIQFQNNGVVDDSQLPKDRFSAERLKGVDSTLKIQPAKLEDSAVYLCASSLEAGGRAEQFFGPGTRLTVL.

The CDR3 DNA follows: TGCGCCAGCAAGGAGGATGGTGACTACACCTTC. Translated, it gives CASKEDGDYTF. This chain joins TRBV10-2 and TRBJ1-2; no firm D call. This CDR3 is built from 11 residues. From germline, CDR1 is WSHSY and CDR2 SAAADI. V gave up 7 bases and J gave up 10 bases, with 13 bases separating them.

About this clonotype: The germline gene is not matched at one end of the junction; a read error may be the cause. CDR3 residues: CSVEAQSQEQYF. The CDR3 DNA sequence: TGCAGCGTGGAGGCGCAGAGCCAAGAGCAGTATTTC. This sequence joins TRBV29-1 and TRBJ2-7; D possibly corresponds to TRBD2 (5 bases). The CDR3 extends over 12 amino acids. Germline assignment: CDR1 SQVTM and CDR2 ANQGSEA.

As for this clonotype: Germline and junction disagree at one end, which may indicate a read error. The chain combines TRBV5-4 with TRBJ1-2; no firm D call. The germline CDR1 and CDR2 sequences are SGHNT and YYREEE (reference sequence). This CDR3 spans 12 amino acids. The DNA of the CDR3 is TGTGCCAACAGCAAGGACTTTAATGGCTACACCTTC. It translates to CANSKDFNGYTF.

This chain links TRBV5-1 with TRBJ2-7, with unresolved D. V was cut by 4 bases and J by 2 bases, with 19 bases left in between. Germline V gene data show CDR1 as SGHRS and CDR2 as YFSETQ. This CDR3 region has 16 residues. CDR3 sequence (DNA): TGCGCCAGCAGCCCCAACGTAGTGGGAACGGCCTACGAGCAGTACTTC. It encodes CASSPNVVGTAYEQYF.

This clonotype was detected many times. The chain couples TRBV4-1 to TRBJ2-2; 10 bases are shared with TRBD2. The CDR3 covers 15 residues. V gave up 4 bases and J gave up 10 bases; unmatched junction bases: 9. The germline V gene encodes CDR1 MGHRA and CDR2 YSYEKL. In DNA form, the CDR3 reads TGCGCCAGCAGCCGCCGGACTAGCGGAGATCTGGAGCTGTTTTTT. Its protein is CASSRRTSGDLELFF.

A remark on this clonotype: One junction end disagrees with the germline gene, perhaps due to a read error. This chain connects TRBV12-3 or TRBV12-4 to TRBJ2-2; the D gene is possibly TRBD2 (5 bases). The CDR3 has 12 amino acids. CDR3 in DNA: TGTGCCAGCAGCCTCAACATCGGGGAACTGTTTTTT. Amino acids: CASSLNIGELFF.

The J gene is TRBJ2-3, the V gene TRBV29-1; D is perhaps TRBD2 (6 bases). This CDR3 comprises 13 residues. V lost 6 bases to trimming and J lost 12 bases, with 22 bases between them. The germline gives CDR1 SQVTM, CDR2 ANQGSEA. DNA for the CDR3: TGCAGCGTGGTCAACAGGAGAGGAGGGACTCAGTATTTT. This encodes CSVVNRRGGTQYF.

This clonotype has at least ten counts. The rearrangement joins TRBV11-2 to TRBJ1-2; D ambiguous. The CDR3 is 15 amino acids. The ends were cut back, 0 bases at V and 4 bases at J, with 12 bases in the middle. In germline, CDR1 is SGHAT, CDR2 FQNNGV. The CDR3 DNA is TGTGCCAGCAGCTTAGATCTGATGTCTTCCTATGGCTACACCTTC. It translates to CASSLDLMSSYGYTF.

This rearrangement joins TRBV10-2 to TRBJ2-3, with TRBD2 identical over 7 bases. With V trimmed by 6 bases and J by 12 bases, 21 bases remained unmatched. This CDR3 has 16 residues. Germline values: CDR1 WSHSY, CDR2 SAAADI. The CDR3 loop is CASSWGEGRGTDIQYF. CDR3 DNA: TGCGCCAGCAGCTGGGGGGAGGGCCGGGGCACAGATATTCAGTATTTT.

V gene TRBV10-3 combines with J gene TRBJ2-7; D is unresolved. This CDR3 has 12 residues. V shed 4 bases and J shed 6 bases, with 10 bases lying between them. Germline CDR1 and CDR2: ENHRY and SYGVKD. The CDR3 is CAISGDIGEQYF. In DNA, the CDR3 is TGTGCCATCAGTGGGGATATCGGCGAGCAGTACTTC.

This clonotype was counted only a few times. This chain connects TRBV7-3 to TRBJ2-3, with TRBD2 as a possible D gene (7 bases). The CDR3 covers 17 residues. V lost 4 bases, J lost 0 bases, and 17 bases lay in between. Germline V gene data show CDR1 as SGHTA and CDR2 as FQGTGA. The chain's CDR3 is CASSWGGGITSTDTQYF. The CDR3, as DNA: TGTGCCAGCAGCTGGGGCGGGGGCATAACTAGCACAGATACGCAGTATTTT.

This clonotype has at least ten counts. The chain carries TRBV5-4 and TRBJ1-1, with D tentatively TRBD1 (5 bases). Trimming shortened V by 2 bases and J by 6 bases, and 17 bases separated the two germline ends. Germline values: CDR1 SGHNT, CDR2 YYREEE (reference sequence). The CDR3 is 15 amino acids. This CDR3 reads CASSFADGGTAEAFF. The CDR3 DNA reads as TGTGCCAGCAGCTTCGCGGACGGGGGAACGGCTGAAGCTTTCTTT.

The rearrangement joins TRBV6-4 to TRBJ2-3; no reliable D call. This CDR3 is 13 amino acids long. The germline gives CDR1 MRHNA, CDR2 SNTAGT. This CDR3 is CTISDSTTDTQYF. The CDR3 region has the DNA TGTACCATCAGTGACTCCACTACAGATACGCAGTATTTT.

This chain connects TRBV11-2 to TRBJ1-3; 7 nucleotides line up with TRBD1. The CDR3 consists of 15 residues. The germline gives CDR1 SGHAT, CDR2 FQNNGV. V shed 5 bases and J 4 bases; nucleotides not matched to a gene: 8. CDR3 protein: CASSRDWDRGNTIYF. The CDR3 DNA is TGTGCCAGCAGCCGCGATTGGGACAGAGGAAACACCATATATTTT.